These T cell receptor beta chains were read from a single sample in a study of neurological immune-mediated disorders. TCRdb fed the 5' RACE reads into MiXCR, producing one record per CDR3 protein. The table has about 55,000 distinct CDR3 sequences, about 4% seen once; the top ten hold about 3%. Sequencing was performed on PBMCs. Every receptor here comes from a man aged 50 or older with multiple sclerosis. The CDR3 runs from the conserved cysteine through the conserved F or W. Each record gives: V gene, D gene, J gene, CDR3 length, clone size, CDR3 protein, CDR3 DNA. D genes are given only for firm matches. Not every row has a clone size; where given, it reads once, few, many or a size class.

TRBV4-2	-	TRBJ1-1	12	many	CASLGGGTEAFF	TGTGCCAGCTTGGGAGGGGGAACTGAAGCTTTCTTT
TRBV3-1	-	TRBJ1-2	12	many	CASSQPNYGYTF	TGTGCCAGCAGCCAACCTAACTATGGCTACACCTTC
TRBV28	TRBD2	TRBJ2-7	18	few	CASSLFTAIAGAFYEQYF	TGTGCCAGCAGTTTATTTACCGCAATAGCGGGGGCTTTCTACGAGCAGTACTTC
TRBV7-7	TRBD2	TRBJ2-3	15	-	CASSPERGRTDTQYF	TGTGCTAGCAGCCCCGAGCGGGGTCGGACAGATACGCAGTATTTT
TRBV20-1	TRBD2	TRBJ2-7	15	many	CSARAYSGSSYEQYF	TGCAGTGCTAGGGCCTATAGCGGGTCTTCCTACGAGCAGTACTTC
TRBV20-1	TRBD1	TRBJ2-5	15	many	CSALSGQGTQETQYF	TGCAGTGCTCTATCGGGACAGGGCACACAAGAGACCCAGTACTTC
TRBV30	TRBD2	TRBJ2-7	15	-	CAWSQPSGSGDEQYF	TGTGCCTGGAGCCAACCTAGCGGGAGCGGCGACGAGCAGTACTTC
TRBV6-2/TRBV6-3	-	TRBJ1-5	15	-	CASSYSGVDNQPQNF	TGTGCCAGCAGTTACTCAGGGGTGGACAATCAGCCCCAGAATTTT
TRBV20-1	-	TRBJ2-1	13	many	CSASQTVGNEQFF	TGCAGTGCTAGTCAGACAGTTGGCAATGAGCAGTTCTTC
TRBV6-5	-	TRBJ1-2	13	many	CASSPTPNYGYTF	TGTGCCAGCAGTCCAACACCTAACTATGGCTACACCTTC
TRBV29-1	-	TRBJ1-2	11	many	CSVGFDSGYTF	TGCAGCGTTGGATTTGACAGCGGCTACACCTTC
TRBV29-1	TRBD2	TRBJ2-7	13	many	CSVGTSGWYEQYF	TGCAGCGTGGGGACTAGCGGGTGGTACGAGCAGTACTTC
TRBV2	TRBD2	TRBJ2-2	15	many	CASTGLAGYTGELFF	TGTGCCAGCACTGGACTAGCGGGATACACCGGGGAGCTGTTTTTT
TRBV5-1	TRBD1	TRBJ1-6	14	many	CASSRGQQYSPLHF	TGCGCCAGCAGCCGGGGACAGCAGTATTCACCCCTCCACTTT
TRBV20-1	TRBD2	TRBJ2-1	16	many	CSARQPLAGGYNEQFF	TGCAGTGCTAGACAACCACTAGCGGGGGGCTACAATGAGCAGTTCTTC
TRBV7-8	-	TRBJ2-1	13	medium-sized	CASSPPKRDEQFF	TGTGCCAGCAGCCCCCCCAAGCGCGATGAGCAGTTCTTC
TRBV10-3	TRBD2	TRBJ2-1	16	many	CAISVKLAGGYNEQFF	TGTGCCATCAGTGTCAAATTAGCGGGAGGTTACAATGAGCAGTTCTTC
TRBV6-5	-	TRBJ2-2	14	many	CASSYLPDTGELFF	TGTGCCAGCAGTTACTTGCCGGACACCGGGGAGCTGTTTTTT
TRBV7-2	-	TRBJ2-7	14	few	CASSPAAGSYEQYF	TGTGCCAGCAGCCCGGCGGCCGGCTCATACGAGCAGTACTTC
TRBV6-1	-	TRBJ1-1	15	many	CASSEGGLGGTEAFF	TGTGCCAGCAGTGAAGGAGGCTTAGGGGGCACTGAAGCTTTCTTT
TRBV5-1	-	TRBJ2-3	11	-	CASRLDDTQYF	TGCGCCAGCAGATTGGATGATACGCAGTATTTT
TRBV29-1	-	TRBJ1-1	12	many	CSVVLADTEAFF	TGCAGCGTTGTGTTGGCCGACACTGAAGCTTTCTTT
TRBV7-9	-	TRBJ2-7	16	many	CASSLEQRVVNYEQYF	TGTGCCAGCAGCTTGGAACAGCGGGTAGTAAACTACGAGCAGTACTTC
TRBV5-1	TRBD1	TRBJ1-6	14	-	CASSLEGANSPLHF	TGCGCCAGCAGCTTGGAGGGGGCTAATTCACCCCTCCACTTT
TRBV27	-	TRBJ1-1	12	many	CASHSGFTEAFF	TGTGCCAGTCACAGTGGTTTCACTGAAGCTTTCTTT
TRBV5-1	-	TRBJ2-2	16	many	CASSLRGTMNTGELFF	TGCGCCAGCAGCTTGAGGGGCACCATGAACACCGGGGAGCTGTTTTTT
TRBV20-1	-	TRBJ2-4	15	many	CSADAAGLAKNIQYF	TGCAGTGCGGACGCTGCGGGCTTGGCCAAAAACATTCAGTACTTC
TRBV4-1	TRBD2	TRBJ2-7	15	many	CASSQELADPYEQYF	TGCGCCAGCAGCCAAGAACTAGCGGATCCTTACGAGCAGTACTTC
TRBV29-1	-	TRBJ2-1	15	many	CSVEAQDDSGDEQFF	TGCAGCGTTGAAGCCCAGGACGATTCGGGGGATGAGCAGTTCTTC
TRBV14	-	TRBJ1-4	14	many	CASSQRRGYEKLFF	TGTGCCAGCAGCCAAAGAAGGGGGTACGAAAAACTGTTTTTT
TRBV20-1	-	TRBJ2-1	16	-	CSATDTRTGLRNEQFF	TGCAGTGCTACAGACACTAGGACTGGACTTAGGAATGAGCAGTTCTTC
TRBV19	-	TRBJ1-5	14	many	CASSIGGSNQPQHF	TGTGCCAGTAGTATCGGCGGTAGCAATCAGCCCCAGCATTTT
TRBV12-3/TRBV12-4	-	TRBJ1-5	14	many	CASSLQGMDQPQHF	TGTGCCAGCAGTTTACAGGGGATGGATCAGCCCCAGCATTTT
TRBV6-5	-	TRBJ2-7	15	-	CASSYAYMSSYEQYF	TGTGCCAGCAGTTACGCGTATATGAGCTCCTACGAGCAGTACTTC
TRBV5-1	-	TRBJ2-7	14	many	CASSLEGGQGEQYF	TGCGCCAGCAGCTTGGAGGGGGGGCAAGGCGAGCAGTACTTC
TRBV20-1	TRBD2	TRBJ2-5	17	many	CSAIGTSGVRYRETQYF	TGCAGTGCTATCGGGACTAGCGGTGTACGATATAGAGAGACCCAGTACTTC
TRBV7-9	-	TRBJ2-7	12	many	CASSPGTYEQYF	TGTGCCAGCAGTCCCGGGACCTACGAGCAGTACTTC
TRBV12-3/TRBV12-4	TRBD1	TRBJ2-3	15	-	CASSGTGGGTDTQYF	TGTGCCAGCAGTGGTACAGGGGGCGGCACAGATACGCAGTATTTT
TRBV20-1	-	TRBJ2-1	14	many	CSARVVDSYNEQFF	TGCAGTGCTAGGGTTGTGGACTCCTACAATGAGCAGTTCTTC
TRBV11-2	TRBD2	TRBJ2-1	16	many	CASSFTVSGGADEQFF	TGTGCCAGCAGCTTCACCGTTAGCGGGGGGGCCGATGAGCAGTTCTTC
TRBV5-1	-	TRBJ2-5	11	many	CASRFQETQYF	TGCGCCAGCAGGTTCCAAGAGACCCAGTACTTC
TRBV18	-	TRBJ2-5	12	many	CASSPGTETQYF	TGTGCCAGCTCACCAGGGACCGAGACCCAGTACTTC
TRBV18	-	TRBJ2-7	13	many	CASSPGLGYEQYF	TGTGCCAGCTCCCCGGGACTCGGGTACGAGCAGTACTTC
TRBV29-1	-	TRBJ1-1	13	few	CSVQRGVNTEAFF	TGCAGCGTTCAGAGAGGGGTGAACACTGAAGCTTTCTTT
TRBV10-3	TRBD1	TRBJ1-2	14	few	CAIKGTGTNYGYTF	TGTGCCATCAAAGGGACAGGGACGAACTATGGCTACACCTTC
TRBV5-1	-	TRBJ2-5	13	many	CASSLQGGETQYF	TGCGCCAGCAGCTTACAGGGCGGAGAGACCCAGTACTTC
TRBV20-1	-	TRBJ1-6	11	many	CSASGNSPLNF	TGCAGTGCTAGTGGAAATTCACCCCTCAACTTT
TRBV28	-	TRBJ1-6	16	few	CASSLWLRAEYSPLHF	TGTGCCAGCAGTTTATGGCTCAGGGCCGAGTATTCACCCCTCCACTTT
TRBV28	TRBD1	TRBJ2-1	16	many	CASRLPPRTGHNEQFF	TGTGCCAGCAGACTTCCCCCCAGGACAGGCCACAATGAGCAGTTCTTC
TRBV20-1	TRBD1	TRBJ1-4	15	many	CSARDPQGTNEKLFF	TGCAGTGCTAGAGATCCACAGGGGACTAATGAAAAACTGTTTTTT
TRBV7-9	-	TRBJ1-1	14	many	CASSLVAAYTEAFF	TGTGCCAGCAGCTTAGTGGCGGCATACACTGAAGCTTTCTTT